The source of this TCR beta chain is a study of STAT5B mutations in CD4+ large granular lymphocyte leukemia. As for the study in general: Healthy donors showed HLA-associated enrichment of the CDR3 'QG' motif.

Points from the study as a whole: Top patient clones used TRBV06 genes more often: 8/27 versus 2/35 in controls.

Authors' methods: Lowest detectable productive clonotype frequency was 2.59 x 10-5. Profiled with immunoSEQ multiplex PCR; TCRdb holds only in-frame clones, not every one. Clone size and V and J calls were adopted from that table, with D and trimming inferred from the DNA. The sample has just over 40,000 clones; less than 85% are singletons. With regard to this clone: What it recognizes is unknown.

Germline V CDR1 and CDR2: SGHNT, YENEEA. The CDR3 is 14 residues long. Trimming took 5 bases from V and 5 from J; bases not matched to a gene: 8. The chain links TRBV11-3 to TRBJ2-5, with TRBD2 matching over 7 bases. This TCR was sampled from a human donor in good health. The sample taken for sequencing was CD4+ T cells from blood buffy coats. The CDR3 here is CASSLGGGGETQYF. The CDR3 nucleotides read TGTGCCAGCAGCCTCGGCGGGGGTGGGGAGACCCAGTACTTC. The variable domain in full, with the rest retrieved from reference TRBV11-3 and TRBJ2-5, is EAGVVQSPRYKIIEKKQPVAFWCNPISGHNTLYWYLQNLGQGPELLIRYENEEAVDDSQLPKDRFSAERLKGVDSTLKIQPAELGDSAVYLCASSLGGGGETQYFGPGTRLLVL.